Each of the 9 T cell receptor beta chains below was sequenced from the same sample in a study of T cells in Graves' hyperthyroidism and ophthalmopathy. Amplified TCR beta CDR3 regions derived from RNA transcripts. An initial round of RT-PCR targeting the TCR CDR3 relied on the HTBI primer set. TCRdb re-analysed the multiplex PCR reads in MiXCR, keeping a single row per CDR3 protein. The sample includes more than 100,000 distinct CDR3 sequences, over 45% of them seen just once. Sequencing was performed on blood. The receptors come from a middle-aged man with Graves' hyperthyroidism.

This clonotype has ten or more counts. As DNA, the CDR3 is TGCAGTGCTAGAGGGGCCCGAGGGGGGTTTGAAGCTTTCTTT. Translating it yields CSARGARGGFEAFF. The chain combines TRBV20-1 with TRBJ1-1; perhaps TRBD1 as D (6 bases). CDR3 size: 14 residues. Looked up from germline, CDR1 is DFQATT and CDR2 is SNEGSKA (reference sequence). V gave up 1 base and J gave up 7 bases, with 16 bases separating them.

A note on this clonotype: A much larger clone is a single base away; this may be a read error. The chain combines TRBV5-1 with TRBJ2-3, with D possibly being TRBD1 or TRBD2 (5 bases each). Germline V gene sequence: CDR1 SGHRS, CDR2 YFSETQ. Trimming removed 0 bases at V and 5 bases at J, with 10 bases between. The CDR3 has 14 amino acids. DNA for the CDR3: TGCGCCAGCAGCTTGGGGGGGTTTGAAGATACGCAGTATTTT. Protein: CASSLGGFEDTQYF.

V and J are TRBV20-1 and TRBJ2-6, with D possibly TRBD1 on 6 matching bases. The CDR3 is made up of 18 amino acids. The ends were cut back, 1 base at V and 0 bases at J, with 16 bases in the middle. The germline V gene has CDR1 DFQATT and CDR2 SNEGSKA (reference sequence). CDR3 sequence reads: CSARGTASKSSGANVLTF. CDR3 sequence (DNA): TGCAGTGCTAGAGGGACAGCCTCAAAAAGCTCTGGGGCCAACGTCCTGACTTTC.

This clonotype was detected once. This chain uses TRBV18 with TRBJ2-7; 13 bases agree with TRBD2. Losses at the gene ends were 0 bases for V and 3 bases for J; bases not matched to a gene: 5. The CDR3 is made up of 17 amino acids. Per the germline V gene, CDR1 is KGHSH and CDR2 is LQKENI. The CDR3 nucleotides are TGTGCCAGCTCACCACCCGGCCGACTAGCGGGGGGCTACGAGCAGTACTTC. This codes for CASSPPGRLAGGYEQYF.

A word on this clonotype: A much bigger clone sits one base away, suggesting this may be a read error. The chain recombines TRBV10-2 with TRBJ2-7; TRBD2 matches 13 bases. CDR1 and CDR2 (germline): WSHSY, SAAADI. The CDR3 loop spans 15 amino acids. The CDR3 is CAGSFRTSGSNEQYF. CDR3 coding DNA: TGTGCCGGCAGTTTCCGGACTAGCGGGAGCAACGAGCAGTACTTC.

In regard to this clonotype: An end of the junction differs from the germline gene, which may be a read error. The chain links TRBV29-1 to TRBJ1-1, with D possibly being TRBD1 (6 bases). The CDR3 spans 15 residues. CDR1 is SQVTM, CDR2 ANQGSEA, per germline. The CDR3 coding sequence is TGCAGCGTGGAAGCGGGAGAGGGGGTTTACACTGAAGCTTTCTTT. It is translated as CSVEAGEGVYTEAFF.

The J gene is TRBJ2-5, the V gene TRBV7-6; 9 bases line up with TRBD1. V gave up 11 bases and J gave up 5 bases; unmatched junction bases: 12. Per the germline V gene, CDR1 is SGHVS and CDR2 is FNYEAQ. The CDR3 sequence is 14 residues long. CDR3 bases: TGTGCCTGGAGTCACAGGGGGCGCAGGGAGACCCAGTACTTC. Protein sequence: CAWSHRGRRETQYF.

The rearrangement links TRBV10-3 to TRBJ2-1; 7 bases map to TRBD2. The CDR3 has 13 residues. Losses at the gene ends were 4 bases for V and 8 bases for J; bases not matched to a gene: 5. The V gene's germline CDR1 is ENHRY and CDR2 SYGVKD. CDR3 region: CAISAREDYEQFF. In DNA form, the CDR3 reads TGTGCCATCAGTGCCCGGGAGGACTATGAGCAGTTCTTC.

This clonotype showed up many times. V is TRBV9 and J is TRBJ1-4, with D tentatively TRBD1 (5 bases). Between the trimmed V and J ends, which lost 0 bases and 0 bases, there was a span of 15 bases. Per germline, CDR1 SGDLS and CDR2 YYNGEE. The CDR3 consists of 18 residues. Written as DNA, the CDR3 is TGTGCCAGCAGCGTAGGGGGCGGGCCCGGTGCAACTAATGAAAAACTGTTTTTT. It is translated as CASSVGGGPGATNEKLFF. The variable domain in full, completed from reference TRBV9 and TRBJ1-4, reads DSGVTQTPKHLITATGQRVTLRCSPRSGDLSVYWYQQSLDQGLQFLIQYYNGEERAKGNILERFSAQQFPDLHSELNLSSLELGDSALYFCASSVGGGPGATNEKLFFGSGTQLSVL.